This T cell receptor (beta chain) was recovered during a study of T-cell reconstitution after alpha-beta-depleted transplantation in children listed by TCRdb under 2016. Notes on the research overall: Using TCR repertoire profiling, the study followed T-cell immune reconstitution in a quantitative way in children after TCRalphabeta/CD19-depleted allogeneic hematopoietic cell transplantation.

There are 14 amino acids in the CDR3, from cysteine to phenylalanine inclusive. The CDR3 DNA has 42 bases and is translated from base 1. V has 5 bases trimmed and J has 2 bases trimmed; junction bases matching no gene number 5. Preparation of the library involved PCR. Sequencing was carried out with an Illumina HiSeq 2500. To normalize quantification of the TCRbeta repertoire, the TCR libraries were built with molecular barcoding that relied on unique molecular identifiers. TCRdb reworked the public reads: Q25 trimming with fastp, MiXCR clone assembly, productive beta chains retained. Each record represents a unique CDR3 protein, reported with the most common genes and DNA among its rows. Here the sample has around 480,000 distinct CDR3 sequences; about 33% occur a single time. The ten largest make up 2% to 2.5% of the sample. The sample holds a few counts of this clonotype. It has no known antigen specificity. No clone much larger than this one lies a single base away; base qualities are absent.

The clonotype originates from a human donor who donated a stem cell graft to a child with aplastic anemia. This specimen was PBMCs from the stem cell graft donor, taken from the stem cell graft. The chain employs TRBV12-3 or TRBV12-4 and TRBJ2-7, with 8 middle bases fitting TRBD1. The CDR3 region has the sequence CASSHGTGAYEQYF. In nucleotides, the sequence is TGTGCCAGCAGTCACGGGACAGGCGCCTACGAGCAGTACTTC.